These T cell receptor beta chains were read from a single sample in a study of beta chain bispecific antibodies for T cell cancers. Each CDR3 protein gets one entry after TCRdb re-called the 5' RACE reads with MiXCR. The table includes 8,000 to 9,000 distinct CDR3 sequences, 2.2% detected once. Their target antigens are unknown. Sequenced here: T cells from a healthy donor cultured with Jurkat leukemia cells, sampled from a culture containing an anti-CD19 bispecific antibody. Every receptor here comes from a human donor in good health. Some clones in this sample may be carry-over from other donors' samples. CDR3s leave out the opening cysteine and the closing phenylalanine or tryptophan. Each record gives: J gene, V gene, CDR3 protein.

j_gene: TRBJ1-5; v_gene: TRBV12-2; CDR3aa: ASRSPTGGGLGWDQPQH
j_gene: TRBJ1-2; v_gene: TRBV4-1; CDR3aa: ASSQDLSWVQNGYT
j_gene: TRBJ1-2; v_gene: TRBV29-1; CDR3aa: SALTPRGIYT
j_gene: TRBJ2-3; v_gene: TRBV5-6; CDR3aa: ASSLVSGATDTQY
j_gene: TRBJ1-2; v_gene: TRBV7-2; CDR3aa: ASSQGQGWFYGYT
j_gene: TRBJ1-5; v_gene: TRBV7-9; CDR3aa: ASSSPGTDNQPQH
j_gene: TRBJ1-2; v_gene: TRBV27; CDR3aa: ASRRQGHYGYT
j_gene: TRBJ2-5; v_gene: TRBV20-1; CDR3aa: SARHQETQY
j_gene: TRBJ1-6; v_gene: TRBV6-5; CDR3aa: ASSYSDSPLH
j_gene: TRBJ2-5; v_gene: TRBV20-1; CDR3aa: SARDEESGETQY
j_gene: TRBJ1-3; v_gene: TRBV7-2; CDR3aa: ASSPWGNTIY
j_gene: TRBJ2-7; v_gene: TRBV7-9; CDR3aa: ASSSTVSYEQY
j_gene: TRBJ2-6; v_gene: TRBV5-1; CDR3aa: ASSLADPVGGANVLT
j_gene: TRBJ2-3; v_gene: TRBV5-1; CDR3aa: ASSPAAPGSTDTQY
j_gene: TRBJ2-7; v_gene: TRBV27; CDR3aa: ASSWGDASYEQY
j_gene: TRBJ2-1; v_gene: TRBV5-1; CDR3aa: ASSLTGNSYNEQF
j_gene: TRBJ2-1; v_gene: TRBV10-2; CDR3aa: ASRGDGDNEQF
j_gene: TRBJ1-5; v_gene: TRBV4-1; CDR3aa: ASSQVDRSNQPQH
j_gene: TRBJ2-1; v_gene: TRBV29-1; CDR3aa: SVVGVPSSYNEQF
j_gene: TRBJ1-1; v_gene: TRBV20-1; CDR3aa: SARDSQGPTEAF
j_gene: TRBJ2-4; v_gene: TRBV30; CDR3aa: AWSVTGSIAKNIQY
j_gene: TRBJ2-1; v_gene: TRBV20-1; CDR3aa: SARTPDRASNEQF
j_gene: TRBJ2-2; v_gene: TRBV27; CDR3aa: ASSLTVNTGELF
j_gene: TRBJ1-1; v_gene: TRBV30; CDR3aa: AWSATWNTEAF
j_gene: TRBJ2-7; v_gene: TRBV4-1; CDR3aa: ASSQGGGYEQY